This T cell receptor beta chain was captured by sequencing in a study of blood T cell repertoires in COVID-19. On the study more broadly: The cDNA or gDNA used as material had been derived from T cells, B-cell-depleted T cells, or PBMCs.

This clone appeared a few times. The V and J ends lost 5 bases and 7 bases respectively, with 15 bases between them. Germline loops: CDR1 MDHEN, CDR2 SYDVKM. The CDR3 is 14 amino acids. The assay was immunoSEQ multiplex PCR, and TCRdb's table has in-frame clones only and misses some. This table holds about 14,000 clones, 73% found once. The sample was peripheral blood. The receptor's source is a boy younger than 10 with active or convalescent COVID-19. The chain uses TRBV28 and TRBJ1-5, with D perhaps TRBD1 (5 bases). CDR3 residues: CASSPRLGQQPQHF. CDR3 in DNA: TGTGCCAGCAGTCCTCGCCTCGGACAACAGCCCCAGCATTTT.